These 18 T cell receptor beta chains were all obtained from the same sample, sequenced in a study of control samples from healthy donors and cancer patients. Libraries were prepared by immunoSEQ multiplex PCR; TCRdb keeps only in-frame clonotypes and omits some of them. Of 150,000 to 200,000 clones listed, about 90% are singletons. Sequenced material: blood. The source of these receptors is a woman aged 45-60 years in good health.

V gene TRBV9 combines with J gene TRBJ2-1; 8 positions match TRBD2. The CDR3 has 15 residues. Germline V gene sequence: CDR1 SGDLS, CDR2 YYNGEE. Unmatched junction bases numbered 7, after V lost 4 bases and J lost 4 bases. This CDR3 is CASSITGGPYNEQFF. The CDR3 region has the DNA TGTGCCAGCAGCATCACGGGGGGGCCGTACAATGAGCAGTTCTTC.

The sample holds one count of this clone. V usage is TRBV14 and J usage is TRBJ1-5; unclear D gene. V lost 6 bases, J lost 6 bases, and 15 bases lay in between. Germline loops: CDR1 SGHDN, CDR2 FVKESK. The CDR3 extends over 14 amino acids. The CDR3 here is CASRSPGRSQPQHF. As DNA, the CDR3 is TGTGCCAGCAGATCCCCTGGGCGGAGTCAGCCCCAGCATTTT.

The chain recombines TRBV5-4 with TRBJ2-3; 7 nucleotides agree with TRBD1. The CDR3 extends over 15 amino acids. The V gene end was trimmed by 4 bases and the J gene end by 1 base; junction bases not matched to a gene: 6. Germline values: CDR1 SGHNT, CDR2 YYREEE (reference sequence). The CDR3 DNA follows: TGTGCCAGCAGCAATGACAGGGTGCGCACAGATACGCAGTATTTT. Translating it yields CASSNDRVRTDTQYF. Combining the CDR3 with reference TRBV5-4 and TRBJ2-3 gives the whole variable domain ETGVTQSPTHLIKTRGQQVTLRCSSQSGHNTVSWYQQALGQGPQFIFQYYREEENGRGNFPPRFSGLQFPNYSSELNVNALELDDSALYLCASSNDRVRTDTQYFGPGTRLTVL.

In this sample, this clone turned up a few times. This chain uses TRBV6-6 with TRBJ1-6; possible D gene TRBD1, 5 bases. CDR1 is MNHNY and CDR2 is SVGAGI in the germline V gene (reference sequence). V was cut by 9 bases and J by 9 bases, with 12 bases left in between. CDR3 length: 12 residues. This chain's CDR3 is CASLRGLSPLHF. The CDR3 DNA reads TGTGCCAGTCTGAGGGGCCTTTCACCCCTCCACTTT.

Of note for this clone: Other DNA sequences in the sample encode the same CDR3. V gene TRBV28 combines with J gene TRBJ1-4, with D tentatively TRBD1 (5 bases). The CDR3 covers 14 residues. Germline lookup yields CDR1 MDHEN and CDR2 SYDVKM. Trimming pared 9 bases from V and 3 bases from J, leaving 14 bases between. CDR3 bases: TGTGCCAGTTGCGGGGGATCTCCTAATGAAAAACTGTTTTTT. It codes for CASCGGSPNEKLFF.

V is TRBV5-1 and J is TRBJ1-4; the D is unclear. The V gene lost 1 base and the J gene lost 0 bases, with 7 bases spanning the gap. Germline V gives CDR1 SGHRS, CDR2 YFSETQ. The CDR3 is made up of 15 amino acids. For the CDR3, the DNA is TGCGCCAGCAGCTTGACGGGAGCAACTAATGAAAAACTGTTTTTT. Residues: CASSLTGATNEKLFF.

The chain joins TRBV29-1 to TRBJ1-1; D remains unclear. Germline-derived CDR1 and CDR2 are SQVTM and ANQGSEA. This CDR3 has 13 amino acids. Trimming cost V 5 bases and J 1 base, with 11 bases left between them. CDR3 sequence (DNA): TGCAGCGTTCATAAGATGGGGAACACTGAAGCTTTCTTT. Its translation is CSVHKMGNTEAFF.

V is TRBV6-5 and J is TRBJ2-7; TRBD1 matches 8 bases. V lost 10 bases to trimming and J lost 4 bases; unmatched junction nucleotides: 15. The CDR3 extends over 15 amino acids. CDR1 is MNHEY, CDR2 SVGAGI, per germline. The CDR3 nucleotides are TGTGCCACACAAGTCAGGACAGGGTTACCATACGAGCAGTACTTC. Protein product: CATQVRTGLPYEQYF.

About this clone itself: The sample holds other DNA sequences that translate to the same CDR3. J is TRBJ1-1 and V is TRBV7-2, with no clear D. Trimming took off 1 base at V and 14 bases at J, with 14 bases between the two ends. Germline assignment: CDR1 SGHTA and CDR2 FQGNSA. The CDR3 totals 12 residues. CDR3 DNA: TGTGCCAGCAGCTTAGATGGGGTACGAGCCTTCTTT. This codes for CASSLDGVRAFF.

CDR3 DNA: TGTGCCAGCAGCGTAGTAGGCACTAAAGGGACAGATACGCAGTATTTT. Protein sequence: CASSVVGTKGTDTQYF. V and J are TRBV9 and TRBJ2-3; no reliable D call. V was pared by 0 bases and J by 3 bases, with 14 bases between. The germline V gene has CDR1 SGDLS and CDR2 YYNGEE. The CDR3 is 16 residues long.

This chain links TRBV5-1 with TRBJ2-5; D is unresolved. V was cut by 3 bases and J by 5 bases, with 11 bases left in between. Germline V CDR1 and CDR2: SGHRS, YFSETQ. The CDR3 runs 13 residues. CDR3 in DNA: TGCGCCAGCAGCTCGTCCTTGCGGGAGACCCAGTACTTC. This translates into CASSSSLRETQYF.

The rearrangement uses TRBV7-9 and TRBJ1-3; D unresolved. Germline lookup yields CDR1 SEHNR and CDR2 FQNEAQ (reference sequence). V was clipped by 5 bases and J by 3 bases, with 14 bases between them. The CDR3 runs 15 residues. CDR3 in DNA: TGTGCCAGCAGCGTCGACGGGGTGGTTGGAAACACCATATATTTT. This encodes CASSVDGVVGNTIYF.

The chain uses TRBV6-4 and TRBJ1-1, with a tentative D call TRBD1 (5 bases). The CDR3 extends over 15 amino acids. Germline CDR1 is MRHNA and CDR2 is SNTAGT. Trimming stripped 4 bases from V and 5 bases from J, with 17 bases between. Here the CDR3 DNA reads TGTGCCAGCAGTGCCGACACGTCGGGGCGAACTGAAGCTTTCTTT. Translating it yields CASSADTSGRTEAFF.

The chain couples TRBV5-1 to TRBJ2-2; TRBD1 might be the D (7 bases). The length of the CDR3 is 14 residues. Trimming stripped 7 bases from V and 1 base from J, with 11 bases between. Germline V gene lookup returns CDR1 SGHRS and CDR2 YFSETQ. CDR3 sequence: CASGRTGNTGELFF. Here the CDR3 DNA reads TGCGCCAGCGGGAGGACAGGGAACACCGGGGAGCTGTTTTTT.

This rearrangement joins TRBV28 to TRBJ2-7, with TRBD1 identical over 9 bases. After removal of 5 bases from V and 2 bases from J, the junction contained 7 bases not matched to a gene. There are 15 residues in the CDR3. CDR1 MDHEN and CDR2 SYDVKM come from the germline V gene. As DNA, the CDR3 is TGTGCCAGCAGTATCCCCGGGACAGGGCCCTACGAGCAGTACTTC. Its protein product is CASSIPGTGPYEQYF.

The chain joins TRBV25-1 to TRBJ1-6; D may be TRBD1 (5 bases). Per the germline V gene, CDR1 is MGHDK and CDR2 is SYGVNS. V shed 5 bases and J shed 6 bases, with 17 bases lying between them. The CDR3 has 16 residues. The CDR3 DNA reads as TGTGCCAGCAGTCCGCAGGGTTATAGTGGTAATTCACCCCTCCACTTT. Its translation is CASSPQGYSGNSPLHF.

In its sample, this clone was seen a few times. The J gene is TRBJ2-1, the V gene TRBV19; perhaps TRBD1 as D (5 bases). This CDR3 region has 16 residues. Germline CDR1 and CDR2: LNHDA and SQIVND (reference sequence). V lost 6 bases and J 5 bases, leaving 20 bases between the germline ends. The CDR3 DNA reads as TGTGCCAGTAGATCGCTACAGGTCAGCTACGACAATGAGCAGTTCTTC. Amino acids: CASRSLQVSYDNEQFF.

V gene TRBV2 combines with J gene TRBJ2-1; the D is unclear. Germline loops: CDR1 SNHLY, CDR2 FYNNEI. The CDR3 is made up of 11 amino acids. The ends were cut back, 7 bases at V and 6 bases at J, with 7 bases in the middle. As DNA, the CDR3 is TGTGCCAGCATGTTGGTCAATGAGCAGTTCTTC. Translating gives CASMLVNEQFF.